What follows describes a single T cell receptor beta chain. The data were taken from a study of T cell repertoires in cytomegalovirus infection. On the study more broadly: Indications of both CMV infection and matching HLA type were provided by public TCR beta signatures.

From the reads, TCRdb called clonotypes with MiXCR, one entry per CDR3 protein. The repertoire holds a few hundred thousand distinct CDR3 sequences, with around 18% as singletons. Trimming took 5 bases from V and 1 from J; bases not matched to a gene: 4. The length of the CDR3 is 14 residues. Germline V gives CDR1 SEHNR, CDR2 FQNEAQ (reference sequence). The receptor was isolated from a human donor in good health (CMV status not recorded). Some clones in this sample may be carry-over from other donors' samples. What was sequenced was PBMCs. The chain carries TRBV7-9 and TRBJ2-5, with TRBD2 matching 7 bases. This CDR3 is CASSPGLTQETQYF. The CDR3 DNA reads TGTGCCAGCAGCCCGGGACTAACCCAAGAGACCCAGTACTTC.